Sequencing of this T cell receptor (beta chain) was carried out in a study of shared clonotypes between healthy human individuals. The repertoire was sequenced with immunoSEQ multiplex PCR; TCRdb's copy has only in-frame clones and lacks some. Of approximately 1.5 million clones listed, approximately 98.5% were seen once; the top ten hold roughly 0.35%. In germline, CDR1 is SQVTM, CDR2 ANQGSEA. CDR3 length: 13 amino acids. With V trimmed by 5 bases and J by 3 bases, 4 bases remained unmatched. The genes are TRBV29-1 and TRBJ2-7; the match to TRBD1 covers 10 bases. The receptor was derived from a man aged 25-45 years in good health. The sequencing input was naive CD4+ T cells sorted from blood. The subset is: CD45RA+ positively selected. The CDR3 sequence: CSVRTGGIYEQYF. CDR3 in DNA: TGCAGCGTTAGGACAGGGGGGATCTACGAGCAGTACTTC.